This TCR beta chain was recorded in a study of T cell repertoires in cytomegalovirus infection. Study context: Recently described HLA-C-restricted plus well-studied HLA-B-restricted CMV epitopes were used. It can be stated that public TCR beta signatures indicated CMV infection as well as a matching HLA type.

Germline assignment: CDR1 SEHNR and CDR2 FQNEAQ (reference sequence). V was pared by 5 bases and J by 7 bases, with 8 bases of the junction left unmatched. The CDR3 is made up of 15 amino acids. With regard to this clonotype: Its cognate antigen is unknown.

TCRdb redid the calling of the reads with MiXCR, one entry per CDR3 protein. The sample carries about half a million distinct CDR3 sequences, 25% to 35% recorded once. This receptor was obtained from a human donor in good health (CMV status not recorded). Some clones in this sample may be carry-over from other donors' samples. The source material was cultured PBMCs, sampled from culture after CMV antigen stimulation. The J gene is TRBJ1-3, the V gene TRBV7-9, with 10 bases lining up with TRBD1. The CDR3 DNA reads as TGTGCCAGCAGCCCTTGGACAGGGGGGATGAACACCATATATTTT. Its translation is CASSPWTGGMNTIYF. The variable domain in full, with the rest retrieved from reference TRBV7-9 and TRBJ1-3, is DTGVSQNPRHKITKRGQNVTFRCDPISEHNRLYWYRQTLGQGPEFLTYFQNEAQLEKSRLLSDRFSAERPKGSFSTLEIQRTEQGDSAMYLCASSPWTGGMNTIYFGEGSWLTVV.